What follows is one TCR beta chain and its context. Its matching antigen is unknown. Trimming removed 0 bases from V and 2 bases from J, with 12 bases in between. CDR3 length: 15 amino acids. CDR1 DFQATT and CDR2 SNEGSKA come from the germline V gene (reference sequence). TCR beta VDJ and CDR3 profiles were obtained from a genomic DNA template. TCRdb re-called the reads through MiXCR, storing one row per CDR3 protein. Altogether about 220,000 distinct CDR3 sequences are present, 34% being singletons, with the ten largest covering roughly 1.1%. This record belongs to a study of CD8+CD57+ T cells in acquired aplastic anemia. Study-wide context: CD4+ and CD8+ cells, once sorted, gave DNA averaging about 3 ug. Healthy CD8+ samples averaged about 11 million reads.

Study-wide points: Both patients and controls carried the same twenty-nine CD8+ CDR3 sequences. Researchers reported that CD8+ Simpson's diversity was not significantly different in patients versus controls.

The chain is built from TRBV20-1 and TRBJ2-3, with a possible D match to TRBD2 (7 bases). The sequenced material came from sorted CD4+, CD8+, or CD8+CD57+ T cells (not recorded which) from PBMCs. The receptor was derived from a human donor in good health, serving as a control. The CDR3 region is CSARDRGAFTDTQYF. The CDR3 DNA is TGCAGTGCTAGAGATCGGGGGGCTTTCACAGATACGCAGTATTTT.